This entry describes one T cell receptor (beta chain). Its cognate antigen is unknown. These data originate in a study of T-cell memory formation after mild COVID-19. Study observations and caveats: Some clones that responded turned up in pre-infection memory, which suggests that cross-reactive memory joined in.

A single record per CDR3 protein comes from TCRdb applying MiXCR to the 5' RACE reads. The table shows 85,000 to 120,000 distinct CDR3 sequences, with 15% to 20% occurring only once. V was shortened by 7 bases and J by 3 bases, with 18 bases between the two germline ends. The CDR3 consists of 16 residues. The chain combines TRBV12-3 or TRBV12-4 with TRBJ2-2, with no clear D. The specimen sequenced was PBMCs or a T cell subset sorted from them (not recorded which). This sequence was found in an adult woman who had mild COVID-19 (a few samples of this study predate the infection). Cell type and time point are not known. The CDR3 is CASTPYQGSDTGELFF. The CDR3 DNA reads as TGTGCCAGCACCCCTTATCAAGGTTCGGACACCGGGGAGCTGTTTTTT.